This paragraph covers one T cell receptor (beta chain) sequence. This clonotype was picked up many times. The antigen this receptor binds is unknown. Base quality data are lacking; no much larger clone is found one base away. The sample belongs to a study of T cells in Graves' hyperthyroidism and ophthalmopathy (dated by TCRdb to between 2019 and 2020). Notes on the research overall: Peripheral blood samples were taken at initial diagnosis, before any treatment was given. A discovery cohort of about 95 patients, about 43 with Graves' ophthalmopathy and approximately 60 with stable Graves' hyperthyroidism, was used to find distinguishing TCR V-J signatures. Whether ophthalmopathy could be predicted prospectively was tested in an independent validation cohort made up of roughly 19 hyperthyroidism patients plus 17 patients who later progressed to ophthalmopathy. The roughly 99 discovery patients were divided at random into training and test sets in a 7:3 ratio. In about six Graves' hyperthyroidism patients, the study also compared T-cell repertoires from thyroid tissue with T-cell repertoires from blood. After sampling, hyperthyroidism patients received methimazole starting at 30 mg daily, and ophthalmopathy patients received high-dose intravenous methylprednisolone. The paper reports TCR Vbeta CDR3 sequencing of roughly 140 peripheral blood samples: over 40 ophthalmopathy, about 75 hyperthyroidism and approximately 17 progressor patients. Beyond this particular receptor, the publication reports: A model built on a 13 V-J signature distinguished ophthalmopathy from stable hyperthyroidism, reaching 85% to 90% sensitivity and 81.08% specificity in cross-validation and 80%/75% in testing. No statistical method was used to set the sample size in advance, and investigators knew the group allocation. In validation, the model predicted progression to ophthalmopathy with around 71% sensitivity and about 73% specificity, a median of 6.5 months before onset. Blood samples also contained most of the expanded thyroid clonotypes (frequency above 0.001), which suggests that blood repertoires may reflect thyroid immune responses.

The hyperthyroidism patients were between 18 and 65 years old and newly diagnosed, with a disease duration of less than 2 months. Exclusion was applied to patients with uncontrolled infections, other autoimmune diseases, pregnancy or lactation. Clinical symptoms, serum thyroxine and TRAb, thyroid ultrasound, and orbital computed tomography formed the basis for the diagnoses. Blood from progressor patients was collected at the time of first diagnosis with hyperthyroidism, before any ophthalmopathy symptoms had appeared. PBMCs were isolated from roughly 10 ml of fresh peripheral blood by Ficoll-Paque density gradient centrifugation. Progressor patients were initially diagnosed with Graves' hyperthyroidism and developed ophthalmopathy during follow-up. Total RNA was extracted with Trizol reagent, and quality was checked on an Agilent 2100 Bioanalyzer. The CDR3 covers 15 residues, taking in both the cysteine and the phenylalanine. Only the CDR3 DNA is retained, 45 bases long and in frame from the first base. From the germline V gene (reference sequence), CDR1 is SEHNR and CDR2 is FQNEAQ. Cut back by 1 base and 2 bases, the V and J ends lie 11 bases apart.

Amplification of TCR beta CDR3 regions was carried out from RNA transcripts. The first round of RT-PCR for the TCR CDR3 was performed with the HTBI primer set and the Qiagen OneStep RT-PCR kit. A second multiplex PCR round built the libraries, followed by size selection and purification. The libraries were sequenced on an Illumina HiSeq2000 using paired-end 100 bp reads. In the source study's methods: SOAPnuke was used to process the raw data, with reads discarded if the reads contained adapters or uncalled bases, had a mean Phred below 15, or lacked an exact constant-primer or identifier match. High-quality paired reads were merged using COPE v1.2.5, and each unique nucleotide sequence was defined as a clonotype. MiTCR v1.1 was used to align the clonotypes against IMGT TRBV, TRBD and TRBJ reference segments. The analysis included only V-J combinations with a frequency above 0.0001, which together covered 99% to 99.2% of the repertoires. A TCS score was defined as the ratio of F50 (clonal expansion) to E x V (chaos), with BLOSUM62-based TCRdist applied between CDR3 peptides within each V-J. Welch's t-statistics and random forest reduced fewer than 550 V-J features to 10 to 15, which were used in a naive Bayes classifier (R e1071). TCRdb applied fastp at Q25 and MiXCR to the public reads, then kept only in-frame beta chains. Entries that share a CDR3 protein sequence are merged under the most common genes and DNA. The V and J calls come from TCRdb's annotation, not from the publication. A total of 160,000 or so distinct CDR3 sequences appear in this sample, about 9% of them only once. In total, the top ten clones hold 22% of the sample.

This sequence was found in a woman between 18 and 30 years old with Graves' hyperthyroidism that later progressed to Graves' ophthalmopathy. Sequenced: blood. The V and J genes are TRBV7-9 and TRBJ2-5; the D gene is possibly TRBD2, with 6 bases matching. The CDR3 protein: CASSLGLVSQETQYF. The nucleotide sequence is given as TGTGCCAGCAGCTTAGGACTAGTCTCTCAAGAGACCCAGTACTTC. Supplemented by the reference TRBV7-9 and TRBJ2-5 proteins around the CDR3, the complete variable domain is DTGVSQNPRHKITKRGQNVTFRCDPISEHNRLYWYRQTLGQGPEFLTYFQNEAQLEKSRLLSDRFSAERPKGSFSTLEIQRTEQGDSAMYLCASSLGLVSQETQYFGPGTRLLVL.